This TCR beta chain derives from a study of blood T cell repertoires in COVID-19. The germline V gene encodes CDR1 SNHLY and CDR2 FYNNEI. The CDR3 totals 14 residues. The V and J ends lost 3 bases and 8 bases, in that order; junction bases with no gene match: 1. Assay used: immunoSEQ multiplex PCR; TCRdb lists only in-frame clones, some missing. Of several thousand clones in the sample, about four fifths were seen once. This receptor was identified in a human donor with active COVID-19. The donor label of this sample is uncertain. Sequences were obtained from peripheral blood. The rearrangement links TRBV2 to TRBJ2-1; 13 bases agree with TRBD2. Here the CDR3 DNA reads TGTGCCAGCAGTGAGGGGACTAGCGGGGATGAGCAGTTCTTC. Translating gives CASSEGTSGDEQFF.